The entry below describes one T cell receptor (beta chain). Its antigen is unidentified. This CDR3 has 16 amino acids. Germline V gene lookup returns CDR1 MNHEY and CDR2 SMNVEV (reference sequence). Germline trimming cut 6 bases from V and 6 bases from J; bases unmatched to any gene: 6. These data come from a study of T cell repertoires in cytomegalovirus infection. About the study: Recently identified HLA-C-restricted and well-studied HLA-B-restricted CMV epitopes were used. Evidence of both CMV infection and a matching HLA type came from public TCR beta signatures. Notes on the study in general: There were HLA-C-restricted CMV-specific TCR beta clonotypes dominating the ex vivo response.

From the reads, TCRdb called clonotypes with MiXCR, one entry per CDR3 protein. The repertoire holds approximately 340,000 distinct CDR3 sequences, with just under 30% as singletons. The rearrangement uses TRBV27 and TRBJ2-3, with 16 bases aligning to TRBD2. The receptor comes from a human donor in good health (CMV status not recorded). Some clones in this sample may be carry-over from other donors' samples. The sequencing used cultured PBMCs, collected from culture after CMV antigen stimulation. The CDR3 spells CASSTAGLAGGDTQYF. CDR3 in DNA: TGTGCCAGCAGCACGGCGGGACTAGCGGGGGGGGATACGCAGTATTTT.